This T cell receptor beta chain was sequenced for a study of blood T cell repertoires in COVID-19. The CDR3 loop spans 12 amino acids. Germline V lookup: CDR1 SQVTM, CDR2 ANQGSEA. Germline trimming cut 7 bases from V and 6 bases from J; bases unmatched to any gene: 4. TCRdb's copy holds only in-frame clones and misses some; the assay was immunoSEQ multiplex PCR. The table has some 31,000 clones, approximately 84% seen once; the top ten hold just over 3%. The TCR originated in a man between 70 and 80 years old with COVID-19, enrolled during active disease. Sequencing was performed on peripheral blood. The gene calls are TRBV29-1 and TRBJ1-2; 11 bases line up with TRBD1. CDR3 in amino acids: CSAGQGANGYTF. The CDR3 DNA is TGCAGCGCAGGACAGGGGGCTAATGGCTACACCTTC.